The entry that follows covers one T cell receptor (beta chain) sequence. This clonotype counts as medium-sized (0.01 to 0.1%). Its specific antigen is unknown. No base qualities exist here, and no much larger clone lies one base off it. Library generation was performed with 5' RACE. The reads were generated on a NextSeq 500. To allow correction of PCR and sequencing errors, the TCR library protocol tagged every TCR cDNA molecule with a unique molecular identifier. From the authors' description of their analysis: TCR identification, UMI-based error correction and CDR3 extraction were all carried out with Decombinator tools. TCRs above a frequency of 2 per 1,000, corresponding to the top 1% of the tumor frequency distribution, were defined as expanded. Expanded tumor TCRs statistically deemed absent (corrected P<0.05) from at least one tumor region were classed as regional, and all other expanded tumor TCRs were classed as ubiquitous. Each repertoire was subsampled 100 times to 5,000 TCRs, after which Renyi diversity was computed with the R vegan package. CDR3 similarity networks were built from amino acid triplet string-kernel similarity, connecting CDR3s with pairwise similarity above 0.82. Using fastp trimming at Q25 and MiXCR clonotype assembly, TCRdb reanalyzed the public sequencing data and kept in-frame beta chains. Every entry covers one CDR3 protein and lists the most common genes and DNA from its rows. The V and J calls, along with clone size, are taken from TCRdb and not from the paper's own processing. The sample table records 7,500 or so distinct CDR3 sequences; around 3.1% of these occur just once. The leading ten clones occupy about 22% of the sample.

This specimen's time point label, per the study, means: sample taken at primary tumor resection. Donors were 72 patients with early-stage, untreated non-small cell lung cancer from the lung TRACERx cohort. Without any cell sorting, TCR sequencing was performed on whole RNA extracted either from tumor and nontumor lung tissue or from cryopreserved PBMC samples. Only patients for whom sufficient RNA was available from at least two tumor regions were selected for TCR sequencing. Before selection, tumor and adjacent nontumor lung specimens were reviewed by a lung pathologist. The sample originates from a study of spatial heterogeneity in lung cancer (dated by TCRdb to 2018 to 2020). The study in broad terms: Beta-chain transcripts were consistently detected in greater numbers than alpha-chain transcripts, which likely reflected higher beta-chain transcript abundance. A strong correlation was found between TCR transcript counts in tumor regions and a T cell transcriptional module score from matched bulk RNA-seq. In the raw uncorrected reads, each unique combination of TCR and UMI appeared more than ten times on average. In non-small cell lung cancer, the study quantitatively compared TCR alpha and beta repertoires across several tumor regions, matched nontumor lung, and blood. Nonsynonymous mutation counts, determined by whole-exome sequencing of tumor tissue, were related to TCR repertoire features. At surgery, both alpha and beta chains were TCR-sequenced in more than 200 tumor regions, some 64 matched nontumor lung samples and 50 to 60 PBMC samples. Overall study results and their limits: Counts of ubiquitous and regional expanded TCRs were found to correlate with counts of ubiquitous and regional nonsynonymous mutations, respectively. TCR-seq coverage of tumor T cells was estimated at only roughly 6.6% for alpha chains and 13% for beta chains. Confirming at a functional level the hypothesis that regional TCRs recognize regional mutations was considered to require additional single-cell paired TCR alpha and beta sequencing. The tumor nonsynonymous mutation count correlated with the number of expanded alpha and beta TCRs within the tumor.

The CDR3 covers 19 residues, taking in both the cysteine and the phenylalanine. Here the CDR3 DNA is all that survives: 57 bases in frame from base 1. Via the germline V gene, CDR1 is MRHNA and CDR2 SNTAGT. The germline V and J ends show losses of 8 bases and 0 bases respectively, and no gene match explains 19 bases of the junction. Sample: lung tumor tissue, taken at surgery. In this chain, TRBV6-4 is recombined with TRBJ1-5, with 7 bases matching TRBD1. This TCR came from a male donor with early-stage non-small cell lung cancer. The CDR3 amino acid sequence is: CASAWGQRLWGDSNQPQHF. The bases are TGTGCCAGCGCGTGGGGACAGCGACTTTGGGGGGATAGCAATCAGCCCCAGCATTTT.